This T cell receptor (beta chain) was sequenced in a study of blood T cell repertoires in COVID-19. As for the study in general: From the United States, Italy and Spain came samples of acute and convalescent COVID-19. T cells, B-cell-depleted T cells, or PBMCs supplied cDNA or gDNA.

Germline V gives CDR1 KGHSH, CDR2 LQKENI. This CDR3 region has 15 residues. Between the trimmed V and J ends, which lost 0 bases and 3 bases, there was a span of 11 bases. In the original analysis: Cell counts per sample came from amplifying reference gene primers. The repertoire was sequenced with immunoSEQ multiplex PCR; TCRdb's copy has only in-frame clones and lacks some. V and J calls and clone size are given by that table; D and trimming were obtained from the DNA. The sample includes tens of thousands of clones, roughly 86% of them seen just once. Material: peripheral blood. The clonotype was recovered from a man aged 50 to 59 with active or convalescent COVID-19. The chain recombines TRBV18 with TRBJ1-1; the D gene is possibly TRBD1 (5 bases). This chain's CDR3 is CASSPPNRPYTEAFF. For the CDR3, the DNA is TGTGCCAGCTCACCACCGAACAGGCCGTACACTGAAGCTTTCTTT.